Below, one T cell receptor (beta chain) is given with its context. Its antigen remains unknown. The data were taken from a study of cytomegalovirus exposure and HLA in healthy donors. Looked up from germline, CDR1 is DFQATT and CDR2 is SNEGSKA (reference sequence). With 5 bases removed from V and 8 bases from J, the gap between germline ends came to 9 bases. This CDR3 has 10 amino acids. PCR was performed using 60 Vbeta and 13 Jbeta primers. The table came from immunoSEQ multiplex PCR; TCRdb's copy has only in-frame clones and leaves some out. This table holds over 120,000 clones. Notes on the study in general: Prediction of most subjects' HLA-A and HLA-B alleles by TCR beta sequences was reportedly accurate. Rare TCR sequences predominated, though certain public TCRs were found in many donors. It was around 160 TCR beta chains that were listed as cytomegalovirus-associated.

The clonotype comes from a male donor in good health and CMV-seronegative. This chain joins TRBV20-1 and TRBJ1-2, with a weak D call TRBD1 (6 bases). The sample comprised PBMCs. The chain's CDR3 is CSAEDRGYTF. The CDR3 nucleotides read TGCAGTGCTGAGGACAGAGGCTACACCTTC.